The clone carrying this TCR beta chain has just one count. The antigen remains undetermined. The CDR3 does not close with the conserved phenylalanine or tryptophan, likely indicating a read error. These data belong to a study of tumor-infiltrating lymphocytes in primary liver carcinoma. Looking at the study overall: Donors had hepatocellular carcinoma or combined HCC and intrahepatic cholangiocarcinoma.

Study-level results: Overlap in tumor-adjacent and tumor-blood pairs fell below that of tumor region pairs.

A primer matching the constant region was used to make TCR beta cDNA from approximately 500 ng of total RNA. Three nested multiplex PCR rounds of slightly modified ARM-PCR generated TCR beta libraries. Two initial PCR rounds of about 9 cycles each paired TRBV1-TRBV30 forward primers with a C-beta reverse primer. Each CDR3 protein gets one entry after TCRdb re-called the multiplex PCR reads with MiXCR. The sample has tens of thousands of distinct CDR3 sequences, approximately 70% seen once. Joint extraction of RNA and DNA used about 17-30 mg of bulk tissue that was unsorted. The CDR3 consists of 16 residues. Germline assignment: CDR1 LGHNA and CDR2 YNFKEQ.

The receptor comes from a man in his forties or fifties with primary liver carcinoma and hepatitis B virus infection. V and J are TRBV4-2 and TRBJ2-2; 10 nucleotides align to TRBD2. The sample consisted of liver tumor tissue from sampling region 5. Subset specified: tumor region T5, tumor centre. The DNA for the CDR3 is TGTGCCAGCAGCCAAGATCTAGCGGGAGATGGCGGGGACCTGTTTTCT. It yields the protein CASSQDLAGDGGDLFS.